These T cell receptor beta chains were read from a single sample in a study of T cells in Graves' hyperthyroidism and ophthalmopathy. TCRdb redid the calling of the multiplex PCR reads with MiXCR, one entry per CDR3 protein. The table has some 460,000 distinct CDR3 sequences, 15% to 18% seen once. The source material was blood. Source of these receptors: a woman aged 18-29 years with Graves' hyperthyroidism. CDR3s include the opening cysteine and the closing phenylalanine or tryptophan. D genes are given only for firm matches. Clone sizes are given selectively: once, few, many, or a class where the clone is expanded.

j_gene: TRBJ1-1; abundance: -; v_gene: TRBV6-6; d_gene: TRBD1; CDR3nt: TGTGCCAGCAGTTACTCGACACAGGGGTTAAGGAACACTGAAGCTTTCTTT; CDR3aa: CASSYSTQGLRNTEAFF
j_gene: TRBJ1-1; abundance: -; v_gene: TRBV20-1; d_gene: TRBD1; CDR3nt: TGCAGTGCTAGAGCCCGACAGGGGGCGAACACTGAAGCTTTCTTT; CDR3aa: CSARARQGANTEAFF
j_gene: TRBJ1-1; abundance: many; v_gene: TRBV9; d_gene: TRBD1; CDR3nt: TGTGCCAGCAGCGCCGGACAGGGGAACACTGAAGCTTTCTTT; CDR3aa: CASSAGQGNTEAFF
j_gene: TRBJ2-1; abundance: many; v_gene: TRBV5-8; d_gene: TRBD2; CDR3nt: TGTGCCAGCAGCTTGAGGACTAGCCTCTACAATGAGCAGTTCTTC; CDR3aa: CASSLRTSLYNEQFF
j_gene: TRBJ2-7; abundance: many; v_gene: TRBV24-1; d_gene: -; CDR3nt: TGTGCCACCAGTGATCCACAGGGAGTCGGCTCCGAGCAGTACTTC; CDR3aa: CATSDPQGVGSEQYF
j_gene: TRBJ2-7; abundance: -; v_gene: TRBV28; d_gene: -; CDR3nt: TGTGCCAGCTTATACAATCTCGGGGCCCCCGAGCAGTACTTC; CDR3aa: CASLYNLGAPEQYF
j_gene: TRBJ2-7; abundance: many; v_gene: TRBV3-1; d_gene: -; CDR3nt: TGTGCCAGCAGCCAAGTGAGGTGCGAGCAGTACTTC; CDR3aa: CASSQVRCEQYF
j_gene: TRBJ2-3; abundance: few; v_gene: TRBV7-2; d_gene: -; CDR3nt: TGTGCCAGCAGCTCCAGGGCCCGCACAGATACGCAGTATTTT; CDR3aa: CASSSRARTDTQYF
j_gene: TRBJ1-3; abundance: many; v_gene: TRBV6-5; d_gene: -; CDR3nt: TGTGCCAGCAGTTACTCGACTGGTATGCTAAATGGAAACACCATATATTTT; CDR3aa: CASSYSTGMLNGNTIYF
j_gene: TRBJ1-1; abundance: -; v_gene: TRBV6-1; d_gene: -; CDR3nt: TGTGCCAGCACCCGGCAGGAACGCTCTTTCTTT; CDR3aa: CASTRQERSFF
j_gene: TRBJ2-3; abundance: many; v_gene: TRBV28; d_gene: -; CDR3nt: TGTGCCAGCAGTCCGGTTCGAAGCGGAGGGAGCACAGATACGCAGTATTTT; CDR3aa: CASSPVRSGGSTDTQYF
j_gene: TRBJ2-7; abundance: many; v_gene: TRBV5-6; d_gene: -; CDR3nt: TGTGCCAGCAGCCTAGGCGGACGGAATTACGAGCAGTACTTC; CDR3aa: CASSLGGRNYEQYF
j_gene: TRBJ1-2; abundance: -; v_gene: TRBV29-1; d_gene: -; CDR3nt: TGCAGCGTTGGCCAGGCGGGCTATGGCTACACCTTC; CDR3aa: CSVGQAGYGYTF
j_gene: TRBJ1-1; abundance: many; v_gene: TRBV7-9; d_gene: -; CDR3nt: TGTGCCAGCAGCCCGAGGACAGATAAGGGGAACACTGAAGCTTTCTTT; CDR3aa: CASSPRTDKGNTEAFF
j_gene: TRBJ2-3; abundance: few; v_gene: TRBV9; d_gene: -; CDR3nt: TGTGCCAGCAGCGTATACGGACCTGGCACAGATACGCAGTATTTT; CDR3aa: CASSVYGPGTDTQYF
j_gene: TRBJ2-1; abundance: many; v_gene: TRBV28; d_gene: -; CDR3nt: TGTGCCAGCAGCTTCCCAAGGGCTGAGCAGTTCTTC; CDR3aa: CASSFPRAEQFF
j_gene: TRBJ2-5; abundance: -; v_gene: TRBV7-6; d_gene: TRBD2; CDR3nt: TGTGCCAGCAGCTTGGCCCCTAGCGGGGGGGGAGAGACCCAGTACTTC; CDR3aa: CASSLAPSGGGETQYF
j_gene: TRBJ2-1; abundance: many; v_gene: TRBV7-9; d_gene: -; CDR3nt: TGTGCCAGCAGCTTAGATAGGCCCTTAGGGGACAATGAGCAGTTCTTC; CDR3aa: CASSLDRPLGDNEQFF
j_gene: TRBJ2-7; abundance: many; v_gene: TRBV2; d_gene: TRBD2; CDR3nt: TGTGCCAGCAGGAATGGACTGGCGGGAGTGCAAGAGCAGTACTTC; CDR3aa: CASRNGLAGVQEQYF
j_gene: TRBJ1-5; abundance: -; v_gene: TRBV11-2; d_gene: -; CDR3nt: TGTGCCAGCAGCTTAGAATCCAACATCCGTCAGCCCCAGCATTTT; CDR3aa: CASSLESNIRQPQHF
j_gene: TRBJ2-1; abundance: many; v_gene: TRBV2; d_gene: TRBD2; CDR3nt: TGTGCCAGCAGTGAGGGGCGGGGGGGCCGCAATGAGCAGTTCTTC; CDR3aa: CASSEGRGGRNEQFF
j_gene: TRBJ2-2; abundance: -; v_gene: TRBV12-3/TRBV12-4; d_gene: TRBD1; CDR3nt: TGTGCCAGCAGTTTCGGGGTGGGACAGGGGGCCGGGGAGCTGTTTTTT; CDR3aa: CASSFGVGQGAGELFF
j_gene: TRBJ2-1; abundance: many; v_gene: TRBV5-1; d_gene: TRBD2; CDR3nt: TGCGCCAGCAGCTTCACGAGCGGGAACTTCGATGAGCAGTTCTTC; CDR3aa: CASSFTSGNFDEQFF
j_gene: TRBJ1-1; abundance: many; v_gene: TRBV29-1; d_gene: -; CDR3nt: TGCAGCGTAACCGTTGGAGGTCAGGGTTCTGAAGCTTTCTTT; CDR3aa: CSVTVGGQGSEAFF
j_gene: TRBJ2-7; abundance: -; v_gene: TRBV9; d_gene: TRBD2; CDR3nt: TGTGCCAGCAGCGCGACTAGCGGGTACGAGCAGTACTTC; CDR3aa: CASSATSGYEQYF
j_gene: TRBJ2-3; abundance: -; v_gene: TRBV6-5; d_gene: -; CDR3nt: TGTGCCAGCAGTTTTGCGGACACTAGCACAGATACGCAGTATTTT; CDR3aa: CASSFADTSTDTQYF
j_gene: TRBJ2-1; abundance: -; v_gene: TRBV5-1; d_gene: -; CDR3nt: TGCGCCAGCAGCTCTGAAGTTGAGCAGTTCTTC; CDR3aa: CASSSEVEQFF
j_gene: TRBJ1-3; abundance: -; v_gene: TRBV6-4; d_gene: -; CDR3nt: TGTGCCAGCAGTTACTCCCGGGCGGCTTACGGAAACACCATATATTTT; CDR3aa: CASSYSRAAYGNTIYF
j_gene: TRBJ2-1; abundance: few; v_gene: TRBV27; d_gene: TRBD2; CDR3nt: TGTGCCAGCAGGCAACCCCGGGGGGGGCTTGAGCAGTTCTTC; CDR3aa: CASRQPRGGLEQFF
j_gene: TRBJ2-1; abundance: few; v_gene: TRBV7-2; d_gene: TRBD2; CDR3nt: TGTGCCAGCAGCCCCGGGGGGACCTCCTACAATGAGCAGTTCTTC; CDR3aa: CASSPGGTSYNEQFF
j_gene: TRBJ1-2; abundance: many; v_gene: TRBV3-1; d_gene: -; CDR3nt: TGTGCCAGCAGCCAAAATACTGAACTGATTATTTATGGCTACACCTTC; CDR3aa: CASSQNTELIIYGYTF
j_gene: TRBJ2-1; abundance: few; v_gene: TRBV5-1; d_gene: TRBD1; CDR3nt: TGCGCCAGCACGTGGACAGGGGGCAATGAGCAGTTCTTC; CDR3aa: CASTWTGGNEQFF
j_gene: TRBJ2-2; abundance: few; v_gene: TRBV4-3; d_gene: TRBD2; CDR3nt: TGCGCCAGCAGCCAAGCGCGGGGGGCTTCGAACACCGGGGAGCTGTTTTTT; CDR3aa: CASSQARGASNTGELFF
j_gene: TRBJ1-2; abundance: -; v_gene: TRBV19; d_gene: TRBD1; CDR3nt: TGTGCCAGTAGGACAGGGCAGGATAACTATGGCTACACCTTC; CDR3aa: CASRTGQDNYGYTF
j_gene: TRBJ1-2; abundance: -; v_gene: TRBV29-1; d_gene: -; CDR3nt: TGCAGCGTTGAGATAAGGGTATACGGCTACACCTTC; CDR3aa: CSVEIRVYGYTF
j_gene: TRBJ2-1; abundance: few; v_gene: TRBV7-9; d_gene: TRBD2; CDR3nt: TGTGCCAGCAGCTTAGGCCTAGCGGAGGATGAGCAGTTCTTC; CDR3aa: CASSLGLAEDEQFF
j_gene: TRBJ2-1; abundance: many; v_gene: TRBV28; d_gene: TRBD2; CDR3nt: TGTGCCAGCAGGCGGACTAGCATTAGGAATGAGCAGTTCTTC; CDR3aa: CASRRTSIRNEQFF
j_gene: TRBJ1-2; abundance: many; v_gene: TRBV12-3/TRBV12-4; d_gene: -; CDR3nt: TGTGCCAGCAGTGGAGGTCGAGGGGGAATCTATGGCTACACCTTC; CDR3aa: CASSGGRGGIYGYTF
j_gene: TRBJ1-1; abundance: few; v_gene: TRBV5-1; d_gene: TRBD1; CDR3nt: TGCGCCAGCAGCTTAATACCGGGACAGGGAGTTACAGCTGAAGCTTTCTTT; CDR3aa: CASSLIPGQGVTAEAFF
j_gene: TRBJ2-7; abundance: many; v_gene: TRBV20-1; d_gene: TRBD2; CDR3nt: TGCAGTGCTAGAGATCTGCGGGAGGGCTACGAGCAGTACTTC; CDR3aa: CSARDLREGYEQYF
j_gene: TRBJ2-1; abundance: -; v_gene: TRBV4-1; d_gene: -; CDR3nt: TGCGCCAGCAGCCAACGAGACAGGCGATACAATGAGCAGTTCTTC; CDR3aa: CASSQRDRRYNEQFF
j_gene: TRBJ1-1; abundance: few; v_gene: TRBV11-2; d_gene: -; CDR3nt: TGTGCCAGCAGCCCCCGGGGAGGGGACACTGAAGCTTTCTTT; CDR3aa: CASSPRGGDTEAFF
j_gene: TRBJ1-2; abundance: -; v_gene: TRBV5-1; d_gene: TRBD1; CDR3nt: TGCGCCAGCAGCTTGTTACCAGGGGGACAAAACTATGGCTACACCTTC; CDR3aa: CASSLLPGGQNYGYTF
j_gene: TRBJ2-7; abundance: -; v_gene: TRBV20-1; d_gene: -; CDR3nt: TGCAGTGCTAGCCGAGGGTTAGGCTACGAGCAGTACTTC; CDR3aa: CSASRGLGYEQYF
j_gene: TRBJ1-1; abundance: many; v_gene: TRBV4-1; d_gene: -; CDR3nt: TGCGCCAGCAGCCAAGAACCCGCTGAAGCTTTCTTT; CDR3aa: CASSQEPAEAFF
j_gene: TRBJ1-3; abundance: -; v_gene: TRBV4-1; d_gene: TRBD1; CDR3nt: TGCGCCAGCAGCCGAGATAGGACAGGGTCCCACTCTGGAAACACCATATATTTT; CDR3aa: CASSRDRTGSHSGNTIYF
j_gene: TRBJ2-1; abundance: once; v_gene: TRBV6-2/TRBV6-3; d_gene: TRBD1; CDR3nt: TGTGCCAGCAGAGACAGGGCATCCAATGAGCAGTTCTTC; CDR3aa: CASRDRASNEQFF
j_gene: TRBJ2-3; abundance: many; v_gene: TRBV12-3/TRBV12-4; d_gene: TRBD2; CDR3nt: TGTGCCAGCAGTTACAGCGGGAGCGTCTCAGATACGCAGTATTTT; CDR3aa: CASSYSGSVSDTQYF
j_gene: TRBJ2-1; abundance: -; v_gene: TRBV5-1; d_gene: -; CDR3nt: TGCGCCAGCAGCCTCCGCGGAGGGAAGGGAAAAGCCTACAATGAGCAGTTCTTC; CDR3aa: CASSLRGGKGKAYNEQFF
j_gene: TRBJ2-1; abundance: many; v_gene: TRBV20-1; d_gene: -; CDR3nt: TGCAGTGGGTCGGACAGCCATGATTACTACAATGAGCAGTTCTTC; CDR3aa: CSGSDSHDYYNEQFF
j_gene: TRBJ1-4; abundance: few; v_gene: TRBV20-1; d_gene: -; CDR3nt: TGCAGTGCTACCGGGCAAAGCGAGGAAAAACTGTTTTTT; CDR3aa: CSATGQSEEKLFF
j_gene: TRBJ2-7; abundance: -; v_gene: TRBV6-5; d_gene: -; CDR3nt: TGTGCCAGCAGTTACTCGAGGCACAGCTACGAGCAGTACTTC; CDR3aa: CASSYSRHSYEQYF
j_gene: TRBJ2-7; abundance: many; v_gene: TRBV29-1; d_gene: -; CDR3nt: TGCAGCGTTTGGTACAGCGGCCGTGACTACGAGCAGTACTTC; CDR3aa: CSVWYSGRDYEQYF